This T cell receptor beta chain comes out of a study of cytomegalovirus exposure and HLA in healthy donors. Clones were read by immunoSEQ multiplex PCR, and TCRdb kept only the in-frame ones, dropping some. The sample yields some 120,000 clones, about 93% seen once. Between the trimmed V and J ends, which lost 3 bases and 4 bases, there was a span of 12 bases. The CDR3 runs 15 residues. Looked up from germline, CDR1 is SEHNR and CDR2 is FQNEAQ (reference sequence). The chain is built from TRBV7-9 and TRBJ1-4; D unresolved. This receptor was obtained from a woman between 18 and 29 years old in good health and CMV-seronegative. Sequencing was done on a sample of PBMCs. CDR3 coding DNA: TGTGCCAGCAGCTTCCCAGGCAGGTTTAATGAAAAACTGTTTTTT. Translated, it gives CASSFPGRFNEKLFF.